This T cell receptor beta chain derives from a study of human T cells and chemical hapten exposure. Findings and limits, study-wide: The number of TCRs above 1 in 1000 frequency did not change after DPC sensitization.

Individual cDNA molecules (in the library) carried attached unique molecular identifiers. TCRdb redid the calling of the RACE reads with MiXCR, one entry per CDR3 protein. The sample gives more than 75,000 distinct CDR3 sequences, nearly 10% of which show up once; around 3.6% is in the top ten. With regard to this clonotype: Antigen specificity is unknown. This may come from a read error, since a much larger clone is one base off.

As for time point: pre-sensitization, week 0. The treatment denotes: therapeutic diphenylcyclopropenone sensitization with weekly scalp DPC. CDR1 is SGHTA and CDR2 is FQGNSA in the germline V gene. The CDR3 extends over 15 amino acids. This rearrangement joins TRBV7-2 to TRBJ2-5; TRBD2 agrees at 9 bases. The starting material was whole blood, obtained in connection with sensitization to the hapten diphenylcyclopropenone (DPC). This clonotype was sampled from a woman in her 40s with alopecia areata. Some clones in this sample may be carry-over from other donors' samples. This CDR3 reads CASSPPGRGGETRYF. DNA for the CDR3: TGTGCCAGCAGCCCTCCGGGGCGGGGGGGTGAGACCCGGTACTTC.